A few counts support the clone carrying this TCR beta chain. Its antigen is not identified. This entry comes from a study of response to subunit inactivated influenza vaccine. Unmatched junction bases numbered 6, after V lost 5 bases and J lost 3 bases. The germline V gene has CDR1 LGHNA and CDR2 YNFKEQ. The CDR3 runs to 15 residues. TCRdb reanalysed the RT-PCR reads using MiXCR and keeps one entry per CDR3 protein. Counted here are about 500,000 distinct CDR3 sequences, approximately 15% occurring once; the ten biggest clones make up 3%. General observations from the study: The authors offered the suggestion that each seasonal influenza vaccination recruits few new T cells.

The source of this sequence is a man between 50 and 69 years old who received an inactivated influenza vaccine. This specimen was CD4+ T cells sorted from PBMCs, taken roughly 24 months after vaccination. J is TRBJ2-7 and V is TRBV4-2, with TRBD2 matching over 11 bases. The CDR3 is CASSIGTSGNYEQYF. Here the CDR3 DNA reads TGTGCCAGCAGCATAGGGACTAGCGGAAACTACGAGCAGTACTTC.